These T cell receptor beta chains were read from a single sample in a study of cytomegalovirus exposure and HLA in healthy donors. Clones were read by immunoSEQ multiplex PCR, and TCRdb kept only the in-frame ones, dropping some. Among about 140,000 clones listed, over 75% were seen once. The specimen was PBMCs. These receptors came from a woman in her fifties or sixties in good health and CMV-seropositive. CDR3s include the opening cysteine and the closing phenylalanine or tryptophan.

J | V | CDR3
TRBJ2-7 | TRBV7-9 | CSSSLGTGRVGEQYF
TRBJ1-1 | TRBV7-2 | CASSSLGGLNTEAFF
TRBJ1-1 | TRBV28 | CATQGGTEAFF
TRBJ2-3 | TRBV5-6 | CASSPGLAGAFTDTQYF
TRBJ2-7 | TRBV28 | CASSLSLVTGGSVYEQYF
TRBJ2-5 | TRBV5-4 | CASSRTSAVQETQYF
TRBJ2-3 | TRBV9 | CASSVAGGGADTQYF
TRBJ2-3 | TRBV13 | CASSSRGGPRTDTQYF
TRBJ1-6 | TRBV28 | CASSLRRHNNSPLHF
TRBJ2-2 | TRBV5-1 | CASSPRLAGIFTGELFF
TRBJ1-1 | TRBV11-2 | CASSAYRGTNTEAFF
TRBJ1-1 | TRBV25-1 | CASSGSMNTEAFF
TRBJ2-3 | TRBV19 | CASNKPSTDTQYF
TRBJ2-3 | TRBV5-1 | CASRRTGGASDTQYF
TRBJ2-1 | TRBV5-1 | CASTAREGDPSYNEQFF
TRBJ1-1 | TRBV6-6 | CASSYSGGRVNTEAFF
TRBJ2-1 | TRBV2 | CASRDTSGHPYNEQFF
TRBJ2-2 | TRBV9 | CASSVTENTGELFF
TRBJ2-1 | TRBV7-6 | CASSFRAGAGGEGEQFF
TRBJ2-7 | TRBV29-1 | CSVEGGQGANEQYF
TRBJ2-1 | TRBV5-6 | CASSPRTGGGYEQFF
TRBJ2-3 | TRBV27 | CASSLYVAGATTDTQYF
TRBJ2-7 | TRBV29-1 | CSVEEAGETYEQYF
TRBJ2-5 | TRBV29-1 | CSVGWTEETQYF
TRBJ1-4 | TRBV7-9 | CASSFAGGANEKLFF
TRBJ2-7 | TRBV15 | CATSRDSARTYEQYF
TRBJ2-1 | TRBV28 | CASRPGLAGSEQFF
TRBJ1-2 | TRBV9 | CASTTSGGYGYTF
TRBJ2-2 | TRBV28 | CASRLDPNTGELFF
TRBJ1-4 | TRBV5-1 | CASSLMGSLDEKLFF
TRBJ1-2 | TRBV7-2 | CASSSPRTGGYGYTF
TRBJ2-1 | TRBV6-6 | CASSYKLQGYNEQFF
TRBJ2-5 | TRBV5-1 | CASSLAGQGTWTQYF
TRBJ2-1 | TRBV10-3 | CAIAEGENEQFF
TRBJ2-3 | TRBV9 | CASSVTSGVDTQYF
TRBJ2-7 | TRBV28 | CASSLSRVEQYF
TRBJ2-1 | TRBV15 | CATSRDLVGRVITYNEQFF
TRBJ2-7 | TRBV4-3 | CASSQAGGDRGREQYF
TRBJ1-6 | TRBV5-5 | CASSMDRVPYNSPLHF
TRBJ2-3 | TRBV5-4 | CASSLRDTLDTQYF
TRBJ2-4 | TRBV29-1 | CSVGPPGRNVQYF
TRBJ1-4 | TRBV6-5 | CASRKQLVNEKLFF
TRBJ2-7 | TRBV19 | CASSIIPDLTGTEQYF
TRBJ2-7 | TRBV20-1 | CSARPTYEQYF
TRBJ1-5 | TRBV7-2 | CASSLIGQHQPQHF
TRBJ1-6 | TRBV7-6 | CASTDRASPLHF
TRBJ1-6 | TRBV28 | CASSSGPVNSPLHF
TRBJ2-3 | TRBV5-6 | CASSLVGIAGLDTQYF
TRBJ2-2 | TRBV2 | CASSGQGPRAGELFF
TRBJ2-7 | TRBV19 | CASTRGQVGYEQYF
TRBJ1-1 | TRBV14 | CASSQAGPVEAFF
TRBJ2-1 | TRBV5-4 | CASLTSGGANEQFF
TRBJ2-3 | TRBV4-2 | CASSQDTGSTDTQYF
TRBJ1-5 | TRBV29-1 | CSVEDRGFGQPQHF
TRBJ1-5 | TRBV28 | CASSKRQGRNQPQHF